This entry lists 14 T cell receptor beta chains sequenced from one sample in a study of CD8+ T cells in alopecia areata. Extraction of RNA preceded its reverse transcription into cDNA, which served as the sequencing template. TCRdb's table, derived via immunoSEQ multiplex PCR, lists solely in-frame clones and lacks some. The sample includes some 7,500 clones, 65% to 70% of them seen just once. It was from alopecia areata patients that lesional scalp punch biopsies and peripheral blood were collected. This sample comprised skin, obtained at week 0. The receptors were gathered from a human donor with alopecia areata.

This clone was counted only a few times. The chain recombines TRBV29-1 with TRBJ1-2; 10 bases fit TRBD1. The CDR3 spans 13 residues. CDR1 is SQVTM, CDR2 ANQGSEA, per germline. J was trimmed by 7 bases and V by 6 bases; bases with no gene match: 8. CDR3: CSVGTGVLRGYTF. The CDR3 nucleotides read TGCAGCGTAGGGACAGGGGTTCTCCGTGGCTACACCTTC. Full variable domain (missing parts from reference TRBV29-1 and TRBJ1-2): SAVISQKPSRDICQRGTSLTIQCQVDSQVTMMFWYRQQPGQSLTLIATANQGSEATYESGFVIDKFPISRPNLTFSTLTVSNMSPEDSSIYLCSVGTGVLRGYTFGSGTRLTVV.

This chain connects TRBV4-1 to TRBJ2-4; 10 positions agree with TRBD1. This CDR3 has 14 amino acids. V shed 4 bases, J shed 8 bases, and the junction held 5 bases outside the gene matches. Germline CDR1 and CDR2: MGHRA and YSYEKL. CDR3 protein: CASSRTGGWHIQYF. As DNA, the CDR3 is TGCGCCAGCAGCCGGACAGGGGGATGGCACATTCAGTACTTC.

The rearrangement uses TRBV30 and TRBJ2-1, with 10 nucleotides matching TRBD2. V was pared by 1 base and J by 6 bases, with 9 bases of the junction left unmatched. Germline CDR1 and CDR2: GTSNPN and SVGIG (reference sequence). The length of the CDR3 is 16 residues. CDR3 nucleotide sequence: TGTGCCTGGAGTGAAAAGCGGGGGGGCCGTCCCAATGAGCAGTTCTTC. Its translation: CAWSEKRGGRPNEQFF.

V and J are TRBV7-2 and TRBJ1-2; no definite D call. Trimming removed 5 bases from V and 1 base from J, with 14 bases in between. This CDR3 spans 15 amino acids. Germline V gene lookup returns CDR1 SGHTA and CDR2 FQGNSA. The CDR3 DNA follows: TGTGCCAGCAGCCCCGAATCATCCTTTAACTATGGCTACACCTTC. Translation gives CASSPESSFNYGYTF.

The table lists this clone with a few counts. The genes are TRBV11-2 and TRBJ2-1; 12 bases agree with TRBD2. The CDR3 is 15 amino acids. Germline loops: CDR1 SGHAT, CDR2 FQNNGV. V shed 6 bases and J 2 bases; nucleotides not matched to a gene: 2. The CDR3 sequence: CASRPSGGAYNEQFF. The CDR3 nucleotides are TGTGCCAGCAGGCCTAGCGGGGGGGCCTACAATGAGCAGTTCTTC.

The J gene is TRBJ2-4, the V gene TRBV30; D may be TRBD1 (5 bases). Germline CDR1 reads GTSNPN; CDR2 reads SVGIG (reference sequence). Trimming took 1 base from V and 0 from J, leaving 10 bases between them. The CDR3 sequence is 15 residues long. CDR3 residues: CAWSGGVLAKNIQYF. CDR3 DNA: TGTGCCTGGAGTGGGGGCGTACTAGCCAAAAACATTCAGTACTTC. Filled out from reference TRBV30 and TRBJ2-4, the complete variable domain reads SQTIHQWPATLVQPVGSPLSLECTVEGTSNPNLYWYRQAAGRGLQLLFYSVGIGQISSEVPQNLSASRPQDRQFILSSKKLLLSDSGFYLCAWSGGVLAKNIQYFGAGTRLSVL.

Of note for this clone: The identical CDR3 is also encoded by other nucleotide sequences in the sample. This chain connects TRBV2 to TRBJ2-3; D remains ambiguous. The V and J ends lost 1 base and 0 bases respectively, with 14 bases between them. This CDR3 region has 17 residues. CDR1 is SNHLY, CDR2 FYNNEI, per germline. The CDR3 sequence is CASSEGTIYLSTDTQYF. DNA of the CDR3: TGTGCCAGCAGTGAAGGAACAATTTACCTTAGCACAGATACGCAGTATTTT.

This chain connects TRBV7-2 to TRBJ1-2, with TRBD1 identical over 7 bases. J lost 5 bases, V lost 5 bases, and 8 bases had no gene match. Germline values: CDR1 SGHTA, CDR2 FQGNSA. The CDR3 runs 14 residues. This CDR3 reads CASSPTTGSYGYTF. CDR3 DNA: TGTGCCAGCAGCCCTACGACAGGGTCTTATGGCTACACCTTC.

CDR3 in amino acids: CASSPMGQTSYEQYF. CDR3 bases: TGTGCCAGCTCACCCATGGGACAGACCTCCTACGAGCAGTACTTC. V is TRBV18 and J is TRBJ2-7; 7 nucleotides agree with TRBD1. The CDR3 runs to 15 residues. From germline, CDR1 is KGHSH and CDR2 LQKENI. Germline trimming cut 3 bases from V and 0 bases from J; bases unmatched to any gene: 5.

This sequence joins TRBV27 and TRBJ2-1, with D possibly being TRBD2 (7 bases). Looked up from germline, CDR1 is MNHEY and CDR2 is SMNVEV (reference sequence). V was trimmed by 5 bases and J by 4 bases, leaving 15 bases between them. This CDR3 has 15 amino acids. The DNA of the CDR3 is TGTGCCAGCAGTCCCGGGGGCGGGGGTTACAATGAGCAGTTCTTC. Residues: CASSPGGGGYNEQFF.

The CDR3, as DNA: TGTGCCAGCAGCTTAGCCCCTTCTCAGCCCCAGCATTTT. Translation: CASSLAPSQPQHF. This sequence joins TRBV11-2 and TRBJ1-5; D gene uncertain. V lost 1 base and J lost 6, with 7 bases in between. The CDR3 spans 13 residues. CDR1 and CDR2 (germline): SGHAT, FQNNGV.

The chain uses TRBV15 and TRBJ1-1; D possibly corresponds to TRBD1 (5 bases). Germline-derived CDR1 and CDR2 are LNHNV and YYDKDF (reference sequence). V lost 1 base, J lost 3 bases, and 12 bases lay in between. This CDR3 comprises 15 residues. In DNA, the CDR3 is TGTGCCACCAGCAGAGGCGTCTGGGGGGACACTGAAGCTTTCTTT. It codes for CATSRGVWGDTEAFF.

The chain's CDR3 is CAISESAGQLNTEAFF. The CDR3 region has the DNA TGTGCCATCAGTGAGAGCGCGGGACAGTTGAACACTGAAGCTTTCTTT. The chain links TRBV10-3 to TRBJ1-1, with 7 bases lining up with TRBD1. The CDR3 runs 16 residues. The junction had 6 bases not matched to a gene; V was cut back by 2 bases and J by 0 bases. Looked up from germline, CDR1 is ENHRY and CDR2 is SYGVKD.

The chain employs TRBV7-9 and TRBJ2-1, with D perhaps matching TRBD2 (6 bases). The V gene's germline CDR1 is SEHNR and CDR2 FQNEAQ (reference sequence). V dropped 5 bases and J dropped 10 bases, with 12 bases sitting between them. The CDR3 consists of 12 residues. The CDR3 is CASSPPAGEQFF. CDR3 in DNA: TGTGCCAGCAGCCCTCCGGCGGGAGAGCAGTTCTTC.